What follows are 12 T cell receptor beta chains derived from one specimen sequenced in a study of tumour-infiltrating T cells in Burkitt lymphoma. Assay used: immunoSEQ multiplex PCR; TCRdb lists only in-frame clones, some missing. The repertoire holds about 6,300 clones, with roughly a tenth as singletons. The sample consisted of tumor tissue. The receptors come from a human donor with diffuse large B-cell lymphoma.

The CDR3 protein is CASSSLGYEQYF. CDR3 DNA: TGTGCCAGCAGCTCATTAGGTTACGAGCAGTACTTC. The chain uses TRBV7-9 and TRBJ2-5; D is ambiguous. The J call may be wrong; the DNA end is better matched by TRBJ2-7. Germline V gene data show CDR1 as SEHNR and CDR2 as FQNEAQ (reference sequence). The CDR3 is made up of 12 amino acids.

This clone was seen a handful of times. This rearrangement joins TRBV19 to TRBJ1-2; 7 bases agree with TRBD1. The CDR3 consists of 17 residues. V lost 6 bases to trimming and J lost 4 bases; unmatched junction nucleotides: 17. Germline V gene lookup returns CDR1 LNHDA and CDR2 SQIVND (reference sequence). CDR3 residues: CASSPEAGGLPFYGYTF. The CDR3 DNA follows: TGTGCCAGTAGCCCGGAGGCAGGGGGTCTCCCTTTCTATGGCTACACCTTC.

The rearrangement joins TRBV10-3 to TRBJ2-7; D uncertain. Trimming removed 4 bases at V and 0 bases at J, with 4 bases between. CDR3 length: 12 amino acids. CDR1 and CDR2 from the germline V gene are ENHRY and SYGVKD. The CDR3 DNA reads TGTGCCATCAGTGGGAGCTCCTACGAGCAGTACTTC. It translates to CAISGSSYEQYF.

This clone showed up just a few times. V is TRBV28 and J is TRBJ1-1; no firm D call. The CDR3 has 12 residues. Germline V gives CDR1 MDHEN, CDR2 SYDVKM. V lost 5 bases, J lost 5 bases, and 9 bases lay in between. This CDR3 is CASSPTRTEAFF. CDR3 sequence (DNA): TGTGCCAGCAGTCCAACACGGACTGAAGCTTTCTTT.

This rearrangement joins TRBV9 to TRBJ2-7; D uncertain. Per germline, CDR1 SGDLS and CDR2 YYNGEE. V dropped 0 bases and J dropped 2 bases, with 12 bases sitting between them. The CDR3 loop spans 15 amino acids. CDR3 protein: CASSVAEWDTYEQYF. CDR3 in DNA: TGTGCCAGCAGCGTAGCCGAGTGGGATACCTACGAGCAGTACTTC.

The chain uses TRBV29-1 and TRBJ2-5; D is uncertain. Germline CDR1 is SQVTM and CDR2 is ANQGSEA. The CDR3 has 12 amino acids. V was clipped by 1 base and J by 1 base, with 4 bases between them. Here the CDR3 reads CSVEAPQETQYF. The CDR3, as DNA: TGCAGCGTTGAAGCGCCCCAAGAGACCCAGTACTTC.

The sample holds a few counts of this clone. The J gene is TRBJ1-2, the V gene TRBV5-4; 7 positions match TRBD1. Trimming removed 0 bases from V and 8 bases from J; junction bases left unmatched: 10. CDR3 length equals 15 residues. Germline CDR1 and CDR2: SGHNT and YYREEE (reference sequence). In DNA form, the CDR3 reads TGTGCCAGCAGCTTGGAAGAGGGGGCGCGAATCGGCTACACCTTC. Amino acid sequence: CASSLEEGARIGYTF.

The chain couples TRBV28 to TRBJ2-7; 12 nucleotides agree with TRBD2. With V trimmed by 4 bases and J by 3 bases, 4 bases remained unmatched. Looked up from germline, CDR1 is MDHEN and CDR2 is SYDVKM. This CDR3 spans 15 amino acids. The DNA for the CDR3 is TGTGCCAGCAGTTCCATGACTAGCGGGGGCTACGAGCAGTACTTC. Its protein is CASSSMTSGGYEQYF.

V is TRBV29-1 and J is TRBJ2-7, with TRBD2 as a possible D gene (5 bases). The V end lost 1 base, the J end lost 7 bases, and 17 bases lay between the germline ends. This CDR3 comprises 14 residues. The germline V gene has CDR1 SQVTM and CDR2 ANQGSEA. CDR3 residues: CSVEGRPGVNEQYF. The DNA for the CDR3 is TGCAGCGTTGAAGGGCGGCCCGGGGTGAATGAGCAGTACTTC.

This clone appeared a few times. J is TRBJ2-7 and V is TRBV5-1; D call uncertain. The CDR3 consists of 13 residues. The germline V gene encodes CDR1 SGHRS and CDR2 YFSETQ. V lost 7 bases, J lost 0 bases, and 11 bases lay in between. This chain's CDR3 is CASRALLSYEQYF. CDR3 DNA sequence: TGCGCCAGCCGGGCTCTACTCTCCTACGAGCAGTACTTC.

V gene TRBV10-2 combines with J gene TRBJ1-2, with 8 bases that match TRBD1. From germline, CDR1 is WSHSY and CDR2 SAAADI. The CDR3 loop spans 15 amino acids. Trimming at V came to 6 bases and at J to 0 bases, leaving 6 bases not matched to a gene. CDR3 in amino acids: CASSQVDRANYGYTF. The CDR3 coding sequence is TGCGCCAGCAGCCAGGTGGACAGGGCTAACTATGGCTACACCTTC.

The chain couples TRBV18 to TRBJ2-7; 8 bases are a match to TRBD1. Trimming at V came to 4 bases and at J to 2 bases, leaving 7 bases not matched to a gene. This CDR3 comprises 15 residues. The V gene's germline CDR1 is KGHSH and CDR2 LQKENI. This chain's CDR3 is CASSLDRGRTYEQYF. DNA of the CDR3: TGTGCCAGCTCACTAGACAGGGGCCGGACCTACGAGCAGTACTTC.